Below are 27 T cell receptor beta chains sequenced from a single sample in a study of radiotherapy plus CTLA-4 blockade in lung cancer. Measured with immunoSEQ multiplex PCR; TCRdb has only the in-frame clones, and not every one. The table lists 80,000 to 95,000 clones, approximately 78% of them singletons. The sequencing used peripheral blood, collected from a patient treated with radiotherapy plus ipilimumab. The receptors were gathered from a human donor with non-small cell lung cancer that progressed on radiotherapy plus ipilimumab.

The CDR3 sequence: CASSFPRGSYNEQFF. The CDR3 nucleotides read TGCGCCAGCAGCTTTCCTAGAGGCTCCTACAATGAGCAGTTCTTC. The chain links TRBV5-1 to TRBJ2-1, with D uncertain. Trimming removed 2 bases at V and 0 bases at J, with 9 bases between. The CDR3 totals 15 residues. The germline gives CDR1 SGHRS, CDR2 YFSETQ.

V is TRBV7-8 and J is TRBJ1-1; D remains unclear. The CDR3 covers 16 residues. Trimming took 4 bases from V and 2 from J, leaving 17 bases between them. The germline gives CDR1 SGHVS, CDR2 FQNEAQ. CDR3 sequence: CASSSYRTFLNTEAFF. The CDR3 nucleotides read TGTGCCAGCAGCTCTTATCGCACGTTTCTCAACACTGAAGCTTTCTTT.

The genes are TRBV28 and TRBJ1-2, with TRBD1 as a possible D gene (5 bases). This CDR3 comprises 13 residues. Germline V gene sequence: CDR1 MDHEN, CDR2 SYDVKM. Trimming took 6 bases from V and 2 from J, leaving 10 bases between them. CDR3 sequence reads: CASSPNRNYGYTF. The DNA of the CDR3 is TGTGCCAGCAGCCCAAACAGGAACTATGGCTACACCTTC.

This chain uses TRBV6-6 with TRBJ1-1; tentative D call: TRBD1 (6 bases). The CDR3 length is 13 residues. Germline V gene data show CDR1 as MNHNY and CDR2 as SVGAGI (reference sequence). Trimming cost V 7 bases and J 5 bases, with 14 bases left between them. CDR3: CASKRGGGTEAFF. In DNA, the CDR3 is TGTGCCAGCAAAAGAGGGGGAGGGACTGAAGCTTTCTTT.

The chain joins TRBV11-2 to TRBJ2-1; 10 nucleotides align to TRBD2. The trim removed 5 bases at V and 7 bases at J, leaving 17 bases unmatched. The germline CDR1 and CDR2 sequences are SGHAT and FQNNGV. The CDR3 covers 18 residues. CDR3 bases: TGTGCCAGCAGCCGAAGCATAGCGGGAGGCTCCTATTGGAATGAGCAGTTCTTC. Residues: CASSRSIAGGSYWNEQFF. The variable domain in full, with the rest retrieved from reference TRBV11-2 and TRBJ2-1, is EAGVAQSPRYKIIEKRQSVAFWCNPISGHATLYWYQQILGQGPKLLIQFQNNGVVDDSQLPKDRFSAERLKGVDSTLKIQPAKLEDSAVYLCASSRSIAGGSYWNEQFFGPGTRLTVL.

This chain connects TRBV10-3 to TRBJ2-1, with D perhaps TRBD2 (5 bases). The CDR3 contains 11 residues. Deletions cut 0 bases from V and 15 bases from J, with 9 bases between. The V gene's germline CDR1 is ENHRY and CDR2 SYGVKD. The CDR3 sequence: CAISESDFMFF. The CDR3 nucleotides read TGTGCCATCAGTGAGTCGGACTTCATGTTCTTC.

This clone was observed a few times. The chain recombines TRBV10-2 with TRBJ2-1, with 11 nucleotides matching TRBD2. The CDR3 is 17 amino acids. Unmatched junction bases numbered 10, after V lost 0 bases and J lost 9 bases. Germline CDR1 WSHSY, CDR2 SAAADI. The CDR3 reads CASSESSKLAGVVEQFF. The CDR3 DNA is TGCGCCAGCAGTGAGTCGAGTAAACTAGCGGGAGTAGTTGAGCAGTTCTTC.

This clone was observed a handful of times. V is TRBV5-1 and J is TRBJ1-3; the D gene is possibly TRBD1 (6 bases). Germline V gives CDR1 SGHRS, CDR2 YFSETQ. Trimming took 4 bases from V and 0 from J, leaving 14 bases between them. CDR3 length equals 16 residues. CDR3 amino acids: CASSVGGSSSGNTIYF. The CDR3 coding sequence is TGCGCCAGCAGCGTGGGGGGCAGTAGCTCTGGAAACACCATATATTTT.

V usage is TRBV7-3 and J usage is TRBJ1-2, with D possibly being TRBD1 (5 bases). Per the germline V gene, CDR1 is SGHTA and CDR2 is FQGTGA. The V end was cut by 4 bases, the J end by 3 bases, with 9 bases between. The length of the CDR3 is 13 residues. CDR3 sequence reads: CASSSSTDYGYTF. In DNA, the CDR3 is TGTGCCAGCAGCTCATCGACAGACTATGGCTACACCTTC.

The V gene is TRBV27, the J gene TRBJ1-1, with no clear D. The germline V gene has CDR1 MNHEY and CDR2 SMNVEV (reference sequence). V was trimmed by 3 bases and J by 7 bases, leaving 9 bases between them. The CDR3 length is 12 residues. CDR3 sequence reads: CASSFQDGEAFF. The CDR3 bases are TGTGCCAGCAGTTTCCAGGACGGTGAAGCTTTCTTT.

This clone turned up a few times. The chain carries TRBV6-5 and TRBJ1-1; D is perhaps TRBD1 (5 bases). Germline CDR1 and CDR2: MNHEY and SVGAGI. The CDR3 extends over 13 amino acids. Between the trimmed V and J ends, which lost 9 bases and 5 bases, there was a span of 16 bases. The CDR3, as DNA: TGTGCCAGTACGCCTAAGGGGTGGACTGAAGCTTTCTTT. Translation gives CASTPKGWTEAFF.

The J gene is TRBJ2-5, the V gene TRBV28; D ambiguous. Trimming took off 3 bases at V and 7 bases at J, with 9 bases between the two ends. The CDR3 spans 12 residues. Germline V CDR1 and CDR2: MDHEN, SYDVKM. The CDR3 bases are TGTGCCAGCAGTTTCACGTGGAGGACCCAGTACTTC. Translation gives CASSFTWRTQYF.

The chain has TRBV28 and TRBJ2-1; the match to TRBD2 covers 11 bases. CDR3 length equals 14 residues. The germline V gene encodes CDR1 MDHEN and CDR2 SYDVKM. V was clipped by 6 bases and J by 8 bases; unmatched bases: 6. CDR3 sequence reads: CASRVSGRAHEQFF. For the CDR3, the DNA is TGTGCCAGCAGAGTTAGCGGGAGGGCCCATGAGCAGTTCTTC.

The V gene is TRBV5-1, the J gene TRBJ2-2; D unclear. The V end lost 0 bases, the J end lost 6 bases, and 6 bases lay between the germline ends. Per the germline V gene, CDR1 is SGHRS and CDR2 is YFSETQ. There are 13 residues in the CDR3. The CDR3 sequence: CASSLAWAGELFF. The CDR3 nucleotides read TGCGCCAGCAGCTTGGCCTGGGCCGGGGAGCTGTTTTTT.

The V call is TRBV29-1, the J call TRBJ1-3; 10 bases fit TRBD1. The ends lost 0 bases at V and 0 bases at J; junction bases unmatched: 17. The CDR3 spans 21 residues. In germline, CDR1 is SQVTM, CDR2 ANQGSEA. CDR3 in amino acids: CSVEDHPGTGETLSSGNTIYF. CDR3 coding DNA: TGCAGCGTTGAAGATCACCCCGGGACAGGGGAAACATTGAGCTCTGGAAACACCATATATTTT.

The chain recombines TRBV6-4 with TRBJ2-5, with D possibly being TRBD1 or TRBD2 (5 bases each). Trimming left V 3 bases short and J 5 bases short, with 10 bases between. Germline values: CDR1 MRHNA, CDR2 SNTAGT. CDR3 length equals 13 residues. Here the CDR3 reads CASSETWGETQYF. The CDR3 DNA is TGTGCCAGCAGTGAGACTTGGGGGGAGACCCAGTACTTC.

The chain recombines TRBV27 with TRBJ2-3, with 10 bases that match TRBD1. The length of the CDR3 is 20 residues. CDR1 is MNHEY, CDR2 SMNVEV, per germline (reference sequence). V lost 3 bases and J lost 2; bases outside the gene matches: 17. The CDR3 is CASSLTGGLILGLDTDTQYF. Written as DNA, the CDR3 is TGTGCCAGCAGTTTGACAGGGGGCTTAATTTTGGGACTAGACACAGATACGCAGTATTTT.

This clone was picked up one time. The chain is built from TRBV5-3 and TRBJ1-2; no reliable D call. TRBV5-3 is annotated as an ORF whose role is uncertain. The CDR3 covers 16 residues. The V end lost 7 bases, the J end lost 4 bases, and 23 bases lay between the germline ends. The CDR3 loop is CARPLLLVRKTYGYTF. CDR3 coding DNA: TGTGCCAGACCGTTACTATTGGTGAGAAAGACCTATGGCTACACCTTC.

This clone came up once. V is TRBV27 and J is TRBJ2-1; tentatively, D is TRBD2 (6 bases). The CDR3 runs 15 residues. V shed 4 bases and J shed 9 bases, with 19 bases lying between them. CDR1 and CDR2 from the germline V gene are MNHEY and SMNVEV (reference sequence). CDR3 protein: CASSSRGLNSGEQFF. The CDR3 DNA follows: TGTGCCAGCAGTTCCCGGGGACTCAACTCAGGTGAGCAGTTCTTC.

V and J are TRBV5-4 and TRBJ2-6, with 11 nucleotides matching TRBD2. CDR3 length: 18 amino acids. CDR1 SGHNT and CDR2 YYREEE come from the germline V gene (reference sequence). With V trimmed by 3 bases and J by 0 bases, 5 bases remained unmatched. For the CDR3, the DNA is TGTGCCAGCAGCTCCATAGCGGGAGGGTACTCTGGGGCCAACGTCCTGACTTTC. As protein: CASSSIAGGYSGANVLTF.

V and J are TRBV5-1 and TRBJ1-2, with D possibly matching TRBD1 (5 bases). The CDR3 is made up of 14 amino acids. V was shortened by 5 bases and J by 0 bases, with 11 bases between the two germline ends. Germline V CDR1 and CDR2: SGHRS, YFSETQ. The CDR3 protein is CASSRDGSNYGYTF. In DNA, the CDR3 is TGCGCCAGCAGTCGGGACGGCTCTAACTATGGCTACACCTTC. Filled out from reference TRBV5-1 and TRBJ1-2, the complete variable domain reads KAGVTQTPRYLIKTRGQQVTLSCSPISGHRSVSWYQQTPGQGLQFLFEYFSETQRNKGNFPGRFSGRQFSNSRSEMNVSTLELGDSALYLCASSRDGSNYGYTFGSGTRLTVV.

This CDR3 reads CASRRDGTNEKLFF. DNA for the CDR3: TGTGCCAGCAGGAGGGACGGAACTAATGAAAAACTGTTTTTT. This chain joins TRBV27 and TRBJ1-4; tentative D call: TRBD1 (5 bases). This CDR3 is 14 amino acids long. V was shortened by 6 bases and J by 1 base, with 9 bases between the two germline ends. In germline, CDR1 is MNHEY, CDR2 SMNVEV (reference sequence).

The chain recombines TRBV9 with TRBJ2-2; no firm D call. This CDR3 region has 15 residues. Germline CDR1 SGDLS, CDR2 YYNGEE. The V end was cut by 2 bases, the J end by 1 base, with 9 bases between. CDR3 protein: CASSVTQLNTGELFF. The DNA for the CDR3 is TGTGCCAGCAGCGTTACCCAGCTGAACACCGGGGAGCTGTTTTTT.

The rearrangement joins TRBV5-4 to TRBJ1-4; 10 nucleotides match TRBD1. CDR1 is SGHNT and CDR2 is YYREEE in the germline V gene (reference sequence). Losses at the gene ends were 3 bases for V and 6 bases for J; bases not matched to a gene: 2. This CDR3 is 14 amino acids long. This CDR3 is CASSSGTGDEKLFF. CDR3 nucleotide sequence: TGTGCCAGCAGCTCCGGGACAGGGGATGAAAAACTGTTTTTT.

The rearrangement links TRBV18 to TRBJ2-2, with 8 positions matching TRBD1. Germline loops: CDR1 KGHSH, CDR2 LQKENI. V was pared by 4 bases and J by 4 bases, with 11 bases of the junction left unmatched. The CDR3 has 17 residues. Here the CDR3 DNA reads TGTGCCAGCTCACGTGAATATCAGGGGGCTGTCACCGGGGAGCTGTTTTTT. It translates to CASSREYQGAVTGELFF.

This rearrangement joins TRBV6-6 to TRBJ2-7, with TRBD1 matching 8 bases. The J segment lost 2 bases and the V segment lost 5 bases, leaving 8 bases of the junction unmatched. The CDR3 has 15 residues. Germline V lookup: CDR1 MNHNY, CDR2 SVGAGI (reference sequence). CDR3 loop: CASSPRDRGTYEQYF. As DNA, the CDR3 is TGTGCCAGCAGTCCGCGTGACAGGGGAACCTACGAGCAGTACTTC.

The chain is built from TRBV30 and TRBJ1-1; 10 positions agree with TRBD1. Germline CDR1 GTSNPN, CDR2 SVGIG (reference sequence). The CDR3 covers 13 residues. V lost 6 bases to trimming and J lost 5 bases; unmatched junction nucleotides: 6. The CDR3 nucleotides are TGTGCCTGCTTAGACAGGGGGCAAACTGAAGCTTTCTTT. Translation: CACLDRGQTEAFF.